Listed below are T cell receptor beta chains from one sample, sequenced in a study of shared clonotypes between healthy human individuals. Only in-frame clones appear in the TCRdb table, and some are missing; sequencing was by immunoSEQ multiplex PCR. The sample lists about 2 million clones, just under 95% seen once, with 0.85% to 1.2% in the top ten. The sequenced sample was naive CD8+ T cells sorted from blood. These receptors came from a young man in good health. Both conserved end residues are trimmed from each CDR3.

V gene	J gene	CDR3 protein
TRBV4-1	TRBJ2-1	ASSQTDSGNEQF
TRBV27	TRBJ2-7	ASSPGQGLSYEQY
TRBV7-9	TRBJ2-7	ASSLVSGYSYEQY
TRBV19	TRBJ2-3	ASSGASTDTQY
TRBV30	TRBJ2-3	AWSVGLAGADTQY
TRBV19	TRBJ2-7	ASSAQGLVYEQY
TRBV28	TRBJ1-1	ASSDRGLAEAF
TRBV7-9	TRBJ1-5	ASSSGEGHQPQH
TRBV28	TRBJ2-2	ASSPWTSNTGELF
TRBV29-1	TRBJ2-5	SVEDGKRQETQY
TRBV5-1	TRBJ2-7	ASSPTWNRVGHEQY
TRBV2	TRBJ1-3	ASREGRGSGNTIY
TRBV28	TRBJ1-1	ASSLVGAKHEAF
TRBV6-1	TRBJ2-1	ASSDARGLYNEQF
TRBV27	TRBJ2-7	ASSWDRTYEQY
TRBV5-4	TRBJ2-5	ASSFAPGSYETQY
TRBV10-3	TRBJ1-1	AISAQGGNTEAF